These 5 T cell receptor beta chains originate from one sample sequenced in a study of T cell changes during pregnancy in multiple sclerosis. Sequenced by immunoSEQ multiplex PCR; TCRdb stores in-frame clones only, minus some. This table holds under 60,000 clones, about 92% found once. The specimen comprised CD4+ T cells from peripheral blood mononuclear cells, sampled in the third trimester of pregnancy. These receptors came from a female donor with multiple sclerosis, enrolled in a pregnancy study.

The chain links TRBV6-1 to TRBJ1-2; no firm D call. CDR3 length: 13 amino acids. Trimming shortened V by 3 bases and J by 4 bases, and 9 bases separated the two germline ends. Germline V gene sequence: CDR1 MNHNS, CDR2 SASEGT. The CDR3: CASSDRGVYGYTF. For the CDR3, the DNA is TGTGCCAGCAGTGACCGGGGTGTCTATGGCTACACCTTC.

The chain combines TRBV15 with TRBJ1-2; 10 bases agree with TRBD1. This CDR3 contains 16 residues. Germline V gene sequence: CDR1 LNHNV, CDR2 YYDKDF (reference sequence). With V trimmed by 1 base and J by 0 bases, 2 bases remained unmatched. This CDR3 is CATSRGTGGTNYGYTF. The CDR3 nucleotides are TGTGCCACCAGCAGAGGGACAGGGGGTACTAACTATGGCTACACCTTC.

The chain couples TRBV7-9 to TRBJ2-3; weak D call: TRBD2 (5 bases). V lost 5 bases and J lost 8, with 11 bases in between. CDR3 length: 12 amino acids. Germline V CDR1 and CDR2: SEHNR, FQNEAQ (reference sequence). The chain's CDR3 is CASSPVAGTQYF. CDR3 DNA sequence: TGTGCCAGCAGCCCTGTGGCGGGTACGCAGTATTTT.

This chain uses TRBV29-1 with TRBJ2-3, with 10 bases matching TRBD1. Germline values: CDR1 SQVTM, CDR2 ANQGSEA. The CDR3 is 15 amino acids. The junction had 10 bases not matched to a gene; V was cut back by 7 bases and J by 3 bases. The CDR3: CSGSPSGQGTDTQYF. CDR3 coding DNA: TGCAGCGGGTCACCCTCGGGACAGGGGACAGATACGCAGTATTTT.

The chain couples TRBV6-1 to TRBJ1-4; D is possibly TRBD1 (5 bases). The germline CDR1 and CDR2 sequences are MNHNS and SASEGT. Trimming removed 8 bases from V and 8 bases from J, with 9 bases in between. The CDR3 spans 11 residues. The CDR3, as DNA: TGTGCCAGCGTCCAGGGCGAAAAACTGTTTTTT. Translating it yields CASVQGEKLFF.